The text below deals with one TCR beta chain. Its antigen is unknown. The record originates from a study of cytomegalovirus exposure and HLA in healthy donors. Study summary: A prior analysis found about 120 million unique TCR beta sequences from around 190 million T cells.

The CDR3 is 15 amino acids. CDR1 MNHEY and CDR2 SMNVEV come from the germline V gene (reference sequence). V lost 5 bases and J lost 7; bases outside the gene matches: 10. Study-level results: Later analysis showed most CMV-associated TCR beta chains appearing HLA-restricted. TCR beta chain V- and J-gene trimming was linked, in a later analysis, to a missense variant in DCLRE1C.

PCR used 60 Vbeta primers and 13 Jbeta primers. Generated by immunoSEQ multiplex PCR, the TCRdb table keeps only in-frame clones and is missing some. The table includes 150,000 or so clones, approximately 80% detected once. The TCR was taken from a male donor in good health and CMV-seropositive. Sequenced input: PBMCs. The gene calls are TRBV27 and TRBJ2-3; 9 bases map to TRBD2. In DNA, the CDR3 is TGTGCCAGCAGTCCCCAGTTGACTAGCGGTTATACGCAGTATTTT. It translates to CASSPQLTSGYTQYF.